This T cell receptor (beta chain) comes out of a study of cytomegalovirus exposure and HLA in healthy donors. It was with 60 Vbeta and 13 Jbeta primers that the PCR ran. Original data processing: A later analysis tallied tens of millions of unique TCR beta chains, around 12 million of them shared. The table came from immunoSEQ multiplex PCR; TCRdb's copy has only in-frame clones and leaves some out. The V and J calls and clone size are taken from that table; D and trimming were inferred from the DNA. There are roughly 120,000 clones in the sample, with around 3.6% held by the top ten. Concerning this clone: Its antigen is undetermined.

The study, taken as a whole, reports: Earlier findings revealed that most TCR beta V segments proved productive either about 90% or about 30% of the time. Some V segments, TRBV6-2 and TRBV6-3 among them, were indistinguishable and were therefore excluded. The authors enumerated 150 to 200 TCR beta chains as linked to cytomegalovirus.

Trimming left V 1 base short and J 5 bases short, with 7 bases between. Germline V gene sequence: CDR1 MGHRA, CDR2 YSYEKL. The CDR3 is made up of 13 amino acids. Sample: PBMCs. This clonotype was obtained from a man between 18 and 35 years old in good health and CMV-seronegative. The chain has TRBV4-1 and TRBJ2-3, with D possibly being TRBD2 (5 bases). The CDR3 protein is CASSQVGEDTQYF. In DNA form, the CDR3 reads TGCGCCAGCAGCCAAGTCGGGGAAGATACGCAGTATTTT.